The following is a TCR beta chain sequence with its context. Its antigen remains undetermined. No quality values exist for individual bases; no much larger clone is one base distant. This entry belongs to a study of identical twins listed by TCRdb under 2016. With regard to the full study: The study deep-sequenced TCR alpha and beta repertoires from monozygotic twins, unrelated adults of various ages and cord blood to test whether fetal clonotypes persist. To rule out contamination, the twin experiments were replicated at different times with different library preparation protocols.

All donors were healthy Caucasians. The CDR3 contains 14 residues, cysteine and phenylalanine counted. Only the CDR3 region is kept as DNA, spanning 42 bases read in frame from base 1. Deletion took 3 bases off V and 6 bases off J, with a span of 9 bases between the germline ends. Library method: 5' RACE. TCRdb records Illumina HiSeq 2000 as the sequencer. Template switching introduced a universal primer binding site; the final cDNA contained a unique molecular identifier, enabling accurate counting of TCR cDNA molecules. Specific primers in the conserved constant-segment region were used to synthesize first-strand cDNA for the TCR alpha and beta chains. To control for contamination, every cDNA library was double barcoded, receiving both a SMART-Mk sample barcode and Illumina barcodes. TruSeq adapter sequences, together with Illumina sample barcodes, were added in two successive PCR steps. The TCR alpha and beta cDNA libraries were sequenced on the Illumina HiSeq platform using custom primers. Per the original workflow: MiGEC was used to process raw reads and extract unique molecular identifiers, and MiXCR was used to find CDR3 positions. Recombination models were inferred per individual with the repgenHMM and IGoR tools using an EM algorithm. The analysis of shared clonotypes was done with the tcR package in R, with sharing normalized by the product of cloneset sizes. Out-of-frame nonproductive sequences were analyzed to study raw recombination free of thymic and clonal selection effects. TCRdb took the public reads, trimmed them with fastp at Q25, ran MiXCR for clone calling and kept in-frame beta chains. Rows matching on CDR3 protein sequence are summarized as one entry with the most common DNA and genes. For this entry, the V and J calls and clone size follow TCRdb and not the study's own pipeline. The sample table records some 1,600,000 distinct CDR3 sequences; about 32% of these occur just once. Clones ranked in the top ten supply 0.25% to 0.3% of the sample.

The study at large found these results: Out-of-frame TCR alpha sharing in monozygotic twins was systematically underestimated by recombination models, whereas sharing between unrelated individuals was in agreement with the recombination models. Because the same donors could not be followed over many years, the conclusions depended on cross-sectional statistical analysis. Excess twin sharing in beta out-of-frame sequences was weaker because fewer shared sequences lowered the signal-to-noise ratio. Invariant T cells such as MAIT and iNKT could partly confound zero-insertion analyses, although diverse VJ usage argued against such confounding for most clonotypes. Abundant cord blood beta clonotypes carried fewer insertions; young adult naive repertoires showed a weaker similar trend, while memory repertoires showed none. Compared with coincidental sharing between unrelated individuals, out-of-frame TCR alpha sequences shared between twins showed an excess of sequences with low generation probability.

Rearrangement joined TRBV12-3 or TRBV12-4 to TRBJ1-6; the D gene cannot be named for sure. The clonotype originates from a newborn girl in good health. The material sequenced was cord blood. The CDR3 loop reads CASSFWETNSPLHF. The DNA sequence is as follows: TGTGCCAGCAGTTTCTGGGAGACTAATTCACCCCTCCACTTT.